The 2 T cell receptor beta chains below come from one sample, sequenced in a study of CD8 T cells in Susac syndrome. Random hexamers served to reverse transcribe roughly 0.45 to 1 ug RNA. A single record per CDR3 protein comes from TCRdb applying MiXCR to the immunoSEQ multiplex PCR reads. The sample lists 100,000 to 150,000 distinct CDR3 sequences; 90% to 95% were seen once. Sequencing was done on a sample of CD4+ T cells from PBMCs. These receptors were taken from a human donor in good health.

The CDR3 sequence is CASKQWEGQRGYTF. In DNA, the CDR3 is TGTGCCAGCAAGCAATGGGAAGGCCAGAGGGGCTACACCTTC. The chain recombines TRBV28 with TRBJ1-2; no clear D gene. V was pared by 7 bases and J by 8 bases, with 20 bases between. Germline V gene data show CDR1 as MDHEN and CDR2 as SYDVKM. The CDR3 has 14 amino acids.

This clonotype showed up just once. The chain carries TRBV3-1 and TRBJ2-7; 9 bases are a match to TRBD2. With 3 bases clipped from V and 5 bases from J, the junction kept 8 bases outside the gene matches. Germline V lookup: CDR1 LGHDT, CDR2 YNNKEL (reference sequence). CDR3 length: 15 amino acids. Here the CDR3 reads CASSQASGRPNEQYF. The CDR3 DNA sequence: TGTGCCAGCAGCCAGGCAAGCGGGAGGCCAAACGAGCAGTACTTC.